The present T cell receptor beta chain was sequenced within a study of blood T cell repertoires in COVID-19. Study context: Donors in the United States, Italy and Spain gave samples during acute or convalescent COVID-19. PBMCs, B-cell-depleted T cells, or T cells were the source of the cDNA or gDNA that made up the material.

In the authors' methods: Estimates of nucleated cell counts were drawn from the amplification of reference gene primers. The protocol was immunoSEQ multiplex PCR, while the TCRdb copy is restricted to in-frame clones and leaves out a portion. The V and J calls and clone size come from that table; D and trimming were worked out from the DNA. The sample lists about 140,000 clones; around 87% were seen once. Germline trimming cut 5 bases from V and 3 bases from J; bases unmatched to any gene: 7. CDR3 size: 14 residues. Germline assignment: CDR1 LNHDA and CDR2 SQIVND (reference sequence). The V gene is TRBV19, the J gene TRBJ2-7, with TRBD2 matching 7 bases. This sequence originates from a human donor in a cohort sampled during active COVID-19. The specimen was peripheral blood. CDR3 DNA: TGTGCCAGTAGTCAGCGGGACGGGGGCTACGAGCAGTACTTC. It specifies CASSQRDGGYEQYF.